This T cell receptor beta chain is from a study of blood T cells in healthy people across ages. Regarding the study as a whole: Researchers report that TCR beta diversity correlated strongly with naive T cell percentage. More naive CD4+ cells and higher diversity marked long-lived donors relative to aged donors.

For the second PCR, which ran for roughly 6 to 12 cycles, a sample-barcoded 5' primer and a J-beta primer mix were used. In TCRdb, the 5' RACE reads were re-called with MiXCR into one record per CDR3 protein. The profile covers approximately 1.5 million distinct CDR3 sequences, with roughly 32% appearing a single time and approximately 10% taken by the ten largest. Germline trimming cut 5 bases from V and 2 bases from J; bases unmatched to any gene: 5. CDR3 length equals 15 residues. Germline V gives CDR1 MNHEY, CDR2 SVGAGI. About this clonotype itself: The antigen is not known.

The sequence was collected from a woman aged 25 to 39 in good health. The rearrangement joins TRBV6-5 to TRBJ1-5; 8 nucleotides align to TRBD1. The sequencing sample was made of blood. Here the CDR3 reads CASSAQGDGNQPQHF. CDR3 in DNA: TGTGCCAGCAGTGCACAGGGGGATGGCAATCAGCCCCAGCATTTT.